This T cell receptor (beta chain) is from a study of cytomegalovirus exposure and HLA in healthy donors. Study-level results: In vitro checks showed that a few CMV-associated chains really do target CMV antigens. A cluster of highly shared sequence variants was likely a sequencing artifact.

V lost 11 bases and J lost 5, with 18 bases in between. The CDR3 covers 13 residues. Germline CDR1 SGHVS, CDR2 FNYEAQ. It was healthy bone marrow donors who served as donors. A word on this clone: Its target is unknown.

The primer mix had 60 Vbeta and 13 Jbeta primers. Clones were sequenced by immunoSEQ multiplex PCR, and TCRdb holds only the in-frame ones, with some missing. The sample holds about 130,000 clones, just under 75% seen once. This chain links TRBV7-6 with TRBJ1-1, with D hard to call. Sequenced sample: PBMCs. This TCR came from a man aged 35 to 55 in good health and CMV-seropositive. As DNA, the CDR3 is TGTGCCGCCGCCGGAGGGAATGGTACTGAAGCTTTCTTT. This codes for CAAAGGNGTEAFF.